These 18 T cell receptor beta chains came from one sample sequenced in a study of radiation and T cells in renal cell carcinoma (dated by TCRdb to about 2020). Receptor libraries were prepared by the immunoSEQ multiplex PCR assay. In TCRdb, the immuneACCESS table is reduced to in-frame sequences with V and J assigned. These tables do not hold every clone; where another copy was compared, an unresolved V gene accounts for under half, and the others remain unexplained. The sample includes around 140,000 clones, with approximately 86% observed a single time. In total, the top ten clones hold less than 20% of the sample. The intended sense of this specimen's time point label: blood 4 weeks post-SBRT, at nephrectomy. The meaning of the sample's treatment or condition label: 15 Gy SBRT to primary tumor, nephrectomy 4 weeks later. The sample consisted of blood, taken from a patient whose treatment included radiotherapy and nephrectomy. The receptors originated from a woman aged 50 to 60 with renal cell carcinoma.

This clone was detected only once. This sample includes further DNA sequences coding for the same CDR3. The chain has TRBV6-1 and TRBJ1-6; D remains unclear. This CDR3 is built from 12 residues. Germline values: CDR1 MNHNS, CDR2 SASEGT. Between the trimmed V and J ends, which lost 5 bases and 11 bases, there was a span of 10 bases. The CDR3 loop is CASSRGNPPLHF. The CDR3 DNA reads TGTGCCAGCAGTCGTGGCAACCCACCCCTCCACTTT.

This rearrangement joins TRBV6-6 to TRBJ2-5; possible D gene TRBD1, 6 bases. Per germline, CDR1 MNHNY and CDR2 SVGAGI (reference sequence). CDR3 size: 15 residues. Trimming took off 0 bases at V and 1 base at J, with 9 bases between the two ends. As DNA, the CDR3 is TGTGCCAGCAGTTACTCGATGGACAGCCAAGAGACCCAGTACTTC. Its translation: CASSYSMDSQETQYF.

The CDR3 protein is CASSGGPGNLNYGYTF. The CDR3 nucleotides read TGTGCCAGCAGTGGGGGGCCAGGGAACCTTAACTATGGCTACACCTTC. The genes are TRBV2 and TRBJ1-2; a possible D gene is TRBD1 (6 bases). In germline, CDR1 is SNHLY, CDR2 FYNNEI. The CDR3 loop spans 16 amino acids. The V end was cut by 4 bases, the J end by 1 base, with 16 bases between.

V and J are TRBV6-6 and TRBJ2-1, with 9 positions matching TRBD1. Trimming cost V 4 bases and J 6 bases; bases outside gene matches: 7. The CDR3 is 15 amino acids. Germline CDR1 reads MNHNY; CDR2 reads SVGAGI (reference sequence). Written as DNA, the CDR3 is TGTGCCAGCAGTTTCCCCGGGACAGGGAGCAATGAGCAGTTCTTC. Residues: CASSFPGTGSNEQFF.

This clone was detected only once. The rearrangement joins TRBV2 to TRBJ1-5; D is undetermined. CDR3 length: 12 residues. CDR1 is SNHLY and CDR2 is FYNNEI in the germline V gene. Trimming removed 7 bases from V and 4 bases from J, with 8 bases in between. CDR3 bases: TGTGCCAGCAACATACTTAATCAGCCCCAGCATTTT. This encodes CASNILNQPQHF.

This chain uses TRBV6-1 with TRBJ1-2, with unresolved D. Germline V lookup: CDR1 MNHNS, CDR2 SASEGT. The CDR3 is made up of 14 amino acids. With 7 bases removed from V and 8 bases from J, the gap between germline ends came to 20 bases. CDR3 nucleotide sequence: TGTGCCAGCACCGTGTGGGGAAGAGGGATGGGCTACACCTTC. Translating gives CASTVWGRGMGYTF.

This clone occurred once. CDR3 sequence (DNA): TGTGCCAGCAGCTTAGGGGGGGCTAGGTACAATGAGCAGTTCTTC. This encodes CASSLGGARYNEQFF. The rearrangement uses TRBV7-2 and TRBJ2-1; D assignment may be TRBD1 or TRBD2 (6 bases each). Germline V gene data show CDR1 as SGHTA and CDR2 as FQGNSA. V lost 1 base and J 4 bases, leaving 11 bases between the germline ends. This CDR3 spans 15 amino acids.

CDR3 DNA sequence: TGTGCCAGCAGCTTTCTCATAGCCAAAAACATTCAGTACTTC. Protein product: CASSFLIAKNIQYF. The rearrangement uses TRBV5-6 and TRBJ2-4; D gene unclear. Germline V gene data show CDR1 as SGHDT and CDR2 as YYEEEE. The CDR3 runs to 14 residues. With 2 bases removed from V and 0 bases from J, the gap between germline ends came to 6 bases.

This sequence joins TRBV2 and TRBJ2-7, with TRBD2 matching 11 bases. CDR3 size: 16 residues. Per the germline V gene, CDR1 is SNHLY and CDR2 is FYNNEI. V trimming: 5 bases; J trimming: 4 bases; junction bases outside the gene matches: 10. CDR3 nucleotides: TGTGCCAGCAGTCCTCTACTAGCGGGGGAGGGTTACGAGCAGTACTTC. Amino acids: CASSPLLAGEGYEQYF.

In this sample, this clone turned up once. This sequence joins TRBV6-5 and TRBJ1-4; the D is unclear. The V end was cut by 6 bases, the J end by 8 bases, with 16 bases between. Looked up from germline, CDR1 is MNHEY and CDR2 is SVGAGI. CDR3 length: 14 residues. CDR3 nucleotides: TGTGCCAGCAGACCAGCGGCCCCGAGGGAAAAACTGTTTTTT. The encoded protein is CASRPAAPREKLFF.

The chain recombines TRBV6-4 with TRBJ1-1; D remains unclear. CDR1 and CDR2 from the germline V gene are MRHNA and SNTAGT. The CDR3 loop spans 15 amino acids. Deletions cut 3 bases from V and 6 bases from J, with 17 bases between. The CDR3 sequence: CASSEVIDRKPEAFF. As DNA, the CDR3 is TGTGCCAGCAGTGAAGTTATTGATAGGAAGCCTGAAGCTTTCTTT.

The chain has TRBV4-3 and TRBJ1-4, with 7 positions matching TRBD1. Losses at the gene ends were 0 bases for V and 4 bases for J; bases not matched to a gene: 11. Germline CDR1 reads LGHNA; CDR2 reads YSLEER. The CDR3 spans 18 residues. CDR3 region: CASSQDLATDRFNEKLFF. In DNA form, the CDR3 reads TGCGCCAGCAGCCAAGACCTTGCCACGGACAGGTTTAATGAAAAACTGTTTTTT.

The rearrangement joins TRBV29-1 to TRBJ1-2; D is perhaps TRBD1 (5 bases). V dropped 7 bases and J dropped 6 bases, with 21 bases sitting between them. CDR3 size: 14 residues. The germline V gene has CDR1 SQVTM and CDR2 ANQGSEA. The CDR3 DNA is TGCAGCGCTATGGGGGGGGTGCTAGTTGATGGCTACACCTTC. Encoded protein: CSAMGGVLVDGYTF.

DNA of the CDR3: TGTGCCAGCAGCTTTGCTAGCGGGAGGCAGACGGTCTACGAGCAGTACTTC. This encodes CASSFASGRQTVYEQYF. V usage is TRBV5-4 and J usage is TRBJ2-7; 11 bases line up with TRBD2. This CDR3 region has 17 residues. V lost 2 bases to trimming and J lost 3 bases; unmatched junction nucleotides: 10. CDR1 and CDR2 from the germline V gene are SGHNT and YYREEE (reference sequence). Looking up the rest from reference TRBV5-4 and TRBJ2-7 gives the full variable domain: ETGVTQSPTHLIKTRGQQVTLRCSSQSGHNTVSWYQQALGQGPQFIFQYYREEENGRGNFPPRFSGLQFPNYSSELNVNALELDDSALYLCASSFASGRQTVYEQYFGPGTRLTVT.

The V gene is TRBV6-1, the J gene TRBJ2-3; 9 nucleotides match TRBD1. The CDR3 consists of 15 residues. V trimming: 4 bases; J trimming: 2 bases; junction bases outside the gene matches: 4. From germline, CDR1 is MNHNS and CDR2 SASEGT. Here the CDR3 reads CASSGGTGFTDTQYF. The CDR3 region has the DNA TGTGCCAGCAGTGGCGGGACAGGGTTCACAGATACGCAGTATTTT.

The rearrangement joins TRBV28 to TRBJ2-7, with 8 positions matching TRBD1. Per the germline V gene, CDR1 is MDHEN and CDR2 is SYDVKM. J lost 5 bases, V lost 6 bases, and 3 bases had no gene match. This CDR3 contains 12 residues. Written as DNA, the CDR3 is TGTGCCAGCAGCAAACAGGGGGACGAGCAGTACTTC. Residues: CASSKQGDEQYF.

The chain recombines TRBV30 with TRBJ2-7, with TRBD1 as a possible D gene (6 bases). In germline, CDR1 is GTSNPN, CDR2 SVGIG (reference sequence). The CDR3 runs to 12 residues. Trimming removed 7 bases from V and 3 bases from J, with 13 bases in between. DNA of the CDR3: TGTGCCTCCCGGACAGAAAACTACGAGCAGTACTTC. It specifies CASRTENYEQYF.

This chain connects TRBV10-1 to TRBJ2-1, with D possibly called TRBD1 or TRBD2 (5 bases each). The germline V gene encodes CDR1 WNHNN and CDR2 SYGVQD (reference sequence). This CDR3 comprises 16 residues. Trimming removed 6 bases at V and 0 bases at J, with 15 bases between. CDR3 in DNA: TGCGCCAGCAGCTCCGGGACCTCTAGCTCCTACAATGAGCAGTTCTTC. Its translation: CASSSGTSSSYNEQFF.